The clone carrying this T cell receptor (beta chain) appeared a few times. The target antigen is unknown. Compared with germline, one end of the junction differs, possibly owing to a read error. The sample comes from a study of T cells after yellow fever vaccination. The CDR3 covers 15 residues. Germline V lookup: CDR1 LNHNV, CDR2 YYDKDF (reference sequence). TCR cDNA was made by 5'RACE template switching, adding a universal primer site and UMIs. TCRdb reprocessed the 5' RACE reads via MiXCR and lists one record per CDR3 protein. The sample carries about 260,000 distinct CDR3 sequences, roughly 5.2% recorded once. General study points: Most clones from primary vaccination were detected again post-booster (about 95% CD4, more than 85% CD8). Shared CD4/CD8 clonotypes were a small share, likely from convergent recombination. A secondary response was less intense yet reached its peak sooner, at day 5 versus 15.

The TCR sequence derives from a man younger than 30 who received the YFV17D yellow fever vaccine. This sequence joins TRBV15 and TRBJ2-5, with 7 bases identical to TRBD1. The sample consisted of CD4+ T cells sorted from PBMCs, taken on the day of the yellow fever booster vaccination. CDR3: CATSGETGWQETQYF. CDR3 DNA: TGTGCCACCAGCGGAGAGACAGGGTGGCAAGAGACCCAGTACTTC.